These 18 T cell receptor beta chains came from one sample sequenced in a study of blood T cell repertoires in COVID-19. Repertoires were generated with immunoSEQ multiplex PCR, while TCRdb's copy carries only in-frame clones and drops some. The profile shows about 78,000 clones, around nine tenths of them singletons. The specimen sequenced was peripheral blood. The receptors derive from a woman between 55 and 75 years old with acute or convalescent COVID-19.

CDR3 sequence: CASSLSSGTTPQYF. The CDR3 coding sequence is TGTGCCAGCAGTTTATCCTCCGGGACTACTCCCCAGTACTTC. The J gene is TRBJ2-5, the V gene TRBV28; TRBD2 aligns across 7 bases. The CDR3 length is 14 residues. Germline V gives CDR1 MDHEN, CDR2 SYDVKM. The junction had 8 bases not matched to a gene; V was cut back by 1 base and J by 9 bases.

This clone has only a few counts. The chain has TRBV18 and TRBJ1-1, with D uncertain. The V gene's germline CDR1 is KGHSH and CDR2 LQKENI. V lost 3 bases, J lost 1 base, and 12 bases lay in between. CDR3 size: 15 residues. The CDR3 region is CASSPRKQQNTEAFF. The CDR3 DNA reads TGTGCCAGCTCACCTCGAAAACAGCAGAACACTGAAGCTTTCTTT. The full variable domain, with the rest looked up from reference TRBV18 and TRBJ1-1, is NAGVMQNPRHLVRRRGQEARLRCSPMKGHSHVYWYRQLPEEGLKFMVYLQKENIIDESGMPKERFSAEFPKEGPSILRIQQVVRGDSAAYFCASSPRKQQNTEAFFGQGTRLTVV.

The rearrangement uses TRBV19 and TRBJ1-6, with 8 bases identical to TRBD1. Germline-derived CDR1 and CDR2 are LNHDA and SQIVND (reference sequence). Trimming at V came to 10 bases and at J to 8 bases, leaving 13 bases not matched to a gene. The CDR3 is 15 amino acids. CDR3 coding DNA: TGTGCCACCAGACCCCTCGACAGGGGACATTCACCCCTCCACTTT. It codes for CATRPLDRGHSPLHF.

The count of this clone is one. The genes are TRBV6-2 or TRBV6-3 and TRBJ2-7, with 9 bases lining up with TRBD1. Looked up from germline, CDR1 is MNHEY and CDR2 is SVGEGT. V dropped 2 bases and J dropped 0; count of bases not matched to a gene: 17. The length of the CDR3 is 20 residues. In DNA form, the CDR3 reads TGTGCCAGCAGTTACCCCTCATGGGGTTCCGGGACAGGGCTCTCCTACGAGCAGTACTTC. It encodes CASSYPSWGSGTGLSYEQYF.

This chain uses TRBV5-4 with TRBJ1-1; TRBD1 might be the D (5 bases). Between the trimmed V and J ends, which lost 4 bases and 5 bases, there was a span of 12 bases. This CDR3 is built from 13 residues. CDR1 and CDR2 (germline): SGHNT, YYREEE (reference sequence). The CDR3 is CASSPSRGTEAFF. CDR3 sequence (DNA): TGTGCCAGCAGCCCGTCAAGGGGTACTGAAGCTTTCTTT. The whole variable domain, remainder taken from reference TRBV5-4 and TRBJ1-1, is ETGVTQSPTHLIKTRGQQVTLRCSSQSGHNTVSWYQQALGQGPQFIFQYYREEENGRGNFPPRFSGLQFPNYSSELNVNALELDDSALYLCASSPSRGTEAFFGQGTRLTVV.

This clone is a singleton in its sample. CDR3 DNA sequence: TGTGCCAGCAGCTTACGGACAGGGAGTAACTATGGCTACACCTTC. Translation: CASSLRTGSNYGYTF. V gene TRBV11-1 combines with J gene TRBJ1-2, with 8 nucleotides matching TRBD1. Germline V lookup: CDR1 SGHAT, CDR2 FQDESV (reference sequence). V was pared by 2 bases and J by 1 base, with 3 bases of the junction left unmatched. The CDR3 contains 15 residues.

The chain links TRBV7-3 to TRBJ1-2, with TRBD1 matching over 7 bases. This CDR3 is 14 amino acids long. J lost 6 bases, V lost 7 bases, and 11 bases had no gene match. CDR1 and CDR2 (germline): SGHTA, FQGTGA. Here the CDR3 DNA reads TGTGCCAGCAACACCCAGGGGGGTAAGAATGGCTACACCTTC. Translated, it gives CASNTQGGKNGYTF.

The chain combines TRBV7-3 with TRBJ1-2; D is unclear. CDR3 length: 12 amino acids. The V end was cut by 11 bases, the J end by 3 bases, with 13 bases between. Germline CDR1 SGHTA, CDR2 FQGTGA. CDR3 residues: CAPNLADYGYTF. CDR3 DNA: TGTGCCCCCAACCTGGCAGACTATGGCTACACCTTC. Complete variable domain (other parts from reference TRBV7-3 and TRBJ1-2): GAGVSQTPSNKVTEKGKYVELRCDPISGHTALYWYRQSLGQGPEFLIYFQGTGAADDSGLPNDRFFAVRPEGSVSTLKIQRTERGDSAVYLCAPNLADYGYTFGSGTRLTVV.

V is TRBV7-2 and J is TRBJ1-4; 9 bases are shared with TRBD1. Germline V gene lookup returns CDR1 SGHTA and CDR2 FQGNSA. The V gene end was trimmed by 2 bases and the J gene end by 6 bases; junction bases not matched to a gene: 4. The CDR3 runs to 15 residues. DNA for the CDR3: TGTGCCAGCAGCTTACAGGGGACAGGGCATGAAAAACTGTTTTTT. Encoded protein: CASSLQGTGHEKLFF.

The genes are TRBV5-6 and TRBJ2-7, with 8 bases aligning to TRBD1. V dropped 4 bases and J dropped 4; count of bases not matched to a gene: 4. This CDR3 has 13 amino acids. The germline CDR1 and CDR2 sequences are SGHDT and YYEEEE. The CDR3 loop reads CASSDTGGYEQYF. DNA of the CDR3: TGTGCCAGCAGCGACACAGGGGGTTACGAGCAGTACTTC.

This clone was recorded once. This chain uses TRBV27 with TRBJ1-3; the match to TRBD1 covers 8 bases. The CDR3 loop spans 15 amino acids. Germline V gene lookup returns CDR1 MNHEY and CDR2 SMNVEV (reference sequence). The trim removed 3 bases at V and 5 bases at J, leaving 6 bases unmatched. In DNA, the CDR3 is TGTGCCAGCAGTTTCCTCGGACAGGGTAGAAACACCATATATTTT. This codes for CASSFLGQGRNTIYF.

V is TRBV6-1 and J is TRBJ1-3, with TRBD1 identical over 7 bases. V shed 3 bases and J 0 bases; nucleotides not matched to a gene: 2. The germline V gene has CDR1 MNHNS and CDR2 SASEGT. This CDR3 has 15 residues. The CDR3 DNA follows: TGTGCCAGCAGTGACCAGGGGGACTCTGGAAACACCATATATTTT. Its protein is CASSDQGDSGNTIYF.

The chain combines TRBV7-9 with TRBJ2-7; D is unresolved. The CDR3 runs 14 residues. The germline gives CDR1 SEHNR, CDR2 FQNEAQ (reference sequence). Trimming removed 5 bases from V and 0 bases from J, with 11 bases in between. The CDR3 coding sequence is TGTGCCAGCAGCCCCCCAACAAACTCCTACGAGCAGTACTTC. Protein sequence: CASSPPTNSYEQYF.

Worth noting for this clone: Other DNA variants within this sample encode the same CDR3. The chain is built from TRBV28 and TRBJ1-2; 12 bases are a match to TRBD1. Germline CDR1 reads MDHEN; CDR2 reads SYDVKM. V was pared by 6 bases and J by 4 bases, with 3 bases of the junction left unmatched. The CDR3 contains 14 residues. CDR3 sequence (DNA): TGTGCCAGCAGCTCGGGACAGGGGGCCTATGGCTACACCTTC. Its translation: CASSSGQGAYGYTF.

There are a few counts of this clone. J is TRBJ1-2 and V is TRBV7-7; D possibly corresponds to TRBD1 (6 bases). The CDR3 runs 12 residues. V dropped 1 base and J dropped 8 bases, with 8 bases sitting between them. Germline CDR1 is SSHAT and CDR2 is FNYEAQ (reference sequence). This chain's CDR3 is CASSLGQVGYTF. CDR3 sequence (DNA): TGTGCCAGCAGCTTAGGACAGGTGGGCTACACCTTC.

J is TRBJ1-2 and V is TRBV28; D is ambiguous. The CDR3 extends over 14 amino acids. The germline V gene has CDR1 MDHEN and CDR2 SYDVKM. V lost 2 bases and J lost 0, with 7 bases in between. The CDR3 region has the DNA TGTGCCAGCAGTTTAACTGTGGCTAACTATGGCTACACCTTC. It yields the protein CASSLTVANYGYTF.

This rearrangement joins TRBV3-1 (or the pseudogene TRBV3-2) to TRBJ1-2; no clear D gene. Germline V gene sequence: CDR1 LGHDT, CDR2 YNNKEL (reference sequence). V lost 0 bases and J lost 8, with 10 bases in between. The CDR3 has 13 amino acids. CDR3 residues: CASSQEFSEGYTF. Here the CDR3 DNA reads TGTGCCAGCAGCCAAGAATTCAGTGAAGGCTACACCTTC.

Only a few counts were recorded for this clone. The chain has TRBV28 and TRBJ1-2; TRBD1 is a possible D gene (5 bases). Germline loops: CDR1 MDHEN, CDR2 SYDVKM. V dropped 6 bases and J dropped 8 bases, with 16 bases sitting between them. CDR3 length equals 13 residues. This chain's CDR3 is CASSDNIREGYTF. For the CDR3, the DNA is TGTGCCAGCAGCGACAACATCAGGGAAGGCTACACCTTC.